Ten or more counts support the clone carrying this T cell receptor beta chain. What it binds is not known. These data are taken from a study of human T cells and chemical hapten exposure. Study findings and constraints: Counts of TCRs above 1 in 1000 frequency stayed unchanged with DPC sensitization.

This sample's time point: patch test 1, 2 weeks after DPC sensitization. Stated treatment: therapeutic diphenylcyclopropenone sensitization with weekly scalp DPC. MiXCR was run by TCRdb on the RACE reads, yielding one entry per CDR3 protein. The table has approximately 340,000 distinct CDR3 sequences, around 7% seen once. The clonotype originates from a woman aged 18-29 years with alopecia areata. Some clones in this sample may be carry-over from other donors' samples. This specimen consisted of whole blood, obtained in connection with sensitization to the hapten diphenylcyclopropenone (DPC).

The CDR3 sequence: CASSLISQETQYF. In DNA, the CDR3 is TGCGCCAGCAGCTTGATCAGCCAAGAGACCCAGTACTTC. This sequence joins TRBV5-1 and TRBJ2-5, with no clear D. Trimming took 1 base from V and 1 from J, leaving 5 bases between them. Looked up from germline, CDR1 is SGHRS and CDR2 is YFSETQ. The CDR3 is made up of 13 amino acids.